The 23 T cell receptor beta chains in this list originate from one sample, sequenced in a study of CD8+CD57+ T cells in acquired aplastic anemia. Patients picked for sequencing had shown CD8+CD57+ cell expansion detected by flow cytometry. Profiling that covered TCR beta VDJ and CDR3 relied on genomic DNA as its template. In TCRdb, the reads were re-called with MiXCR into one record per CDR3 protein. This table has 80,000 or so distinct CDR3 sequences, about 70% appearing once. The sequencing input was sorted CD4+, CD8+, or CD8+CD57+ T cells (not recorded which) from PBMCs. These receptors were collected from a human donor with aplastic anemia.

This clonotype showed up just once. The gene calls are TRBV15 and TRBJ2-7; D is possibly TRBD1 (5 bases). Germline V gene data show CDR1 as LNHNV and CDR2 as YYDKDF (reference sequence). Trimming took off 0 bases at V and 4 bases at J, with 13 bases between the two ends. The CDR3 length is 15 residues. This CDR3 reads CATSREGVGGYEQYF. The CDR3 DNA follows: TGTGCCACCAGCAGAGAAGGGGTCGGTGGGTACGAGCAGTACTTC.

The chain joins TRBV2 to TRBJ1-1, with D possibly matching TRBD1 (5 bases). The CDR3 is 14 amino acids. The germline gives CDR1 SNHLY, CDR2 FYNNEI. V was pared by 2 bases and J by 4 bases, with 11 bases between. The DNA of the CDR3 is TGTGCCAGCAGTGAAACCCAGGGACTCACTGAAGCTTTCTTT. Translating it yields CASSETQGLTEAFF.

This clonotype showed up just a few times. CDR3 nucleotide sequence: TGTGCCACCAGTGATTTTGCAGATACGCAGTATTTT. It yields the protein CATSDFADTQYF. This chain uses TRBV24-1 with TRBJ2-3; the D is unclear. Trimming pared 1 base from V and 4 bases from J, leaving 2 bases between. Germline CDR1 KGHDR, CDR2 SFDVKD. The CDR3 totals 12 residues.

V usage is TRBV9 and J usage is TRBJ2-7, with a tentative D call TRBD1 (6 bases). Per germline, CDR1 SGDLS and CDR2 YYNGEE. V was pared by 2 bases and J by 2 bases, with 11 bases between. This CDR3 has 14 residues. CDR3 in DNA: TGTGCCAGCAGCGTCTCCGGGACACCCTACGAGCAGTACTTC. It translates to CASSVSGTPYEQYF. The full variable domain, its missing parts supplied by reference TRBV9 and TRBJ2-7, is DSGVTQTPKHLITATGQRVTLRCSPRSGDLSVYWYQQSLDQGLQFLIQYYNGEERAKGNILERFSAQQFPDLHSELNLSSLELGDSALYFCASSVSGTPYEQYFGPGTRLTVT.

This CDR3 reads CAISFSEIYNEQFF. Here the CDR3 DNA reads TGTGCCATCAGCTTCTCCGAGATATACAATGAGCAGTTCTTC. J is TRBJ2-1 and V is TRBV10-3; no reliable D call. Trimming removed 6 bases from V and 4 bases from J, with 13 bases in between. Germline V gene data show CDR1 as ENHRY and CDR2 as SYGVKD. This CDR3 is 14 amino acids long.

V is TRBV7-9 and J is TRBJ1-1; D remains ambiguous. Deletions cut 5 bases from V and 0 bases from J, with 10 bases between. The CDR3 length is 14 residues. CDR1 SEHNR and CDR2 FQNEAQ come from the germline V gene (reference sequence). The chain's CDR3 is CASSHLKMNTEAFF. For the CDR3, the DNA is TGTGCCAGCAGCCACCTAAAGATGAACACTGAAGCTTTCTTT.

V and J are TRBV10-1 and TRBJ1-1; tentative D call: TRBD1 (5 bases). Trimming cost V 5 bases and J 3 bases, with 10 bases left between them. CDR1 is WNHNN and CDR2 is SYGVQD in the germline V gene (reference sequence). This CDR3 has 13 amino acids. The CDR3 DNA reads as TGCGCCAGCAGTCCTCGCAGGGACACTGAAGCTTTCTTT. Its protein is CASSPRRDTEAFF.

The chain is built from TRBV7-9 and TRBJ2-3; D call uncertain. This CDR3 has 11 residues. Deletions cut 6 bases from V and 2 bases from J, with 3 bases between. Germline CDR1 SEHNR, CDR2 FQNEAQ (reference sequence). The CDR3 protein is CASSPTDTQYF. The DNA for the CDR3 is TGTGCCAGCAGTCCCACAGATACGCAGTATTTT.

The chain carries TRBV19 and TRBJ1-5; D uncertain. The CDR3 is made up of 13 amino acids. The V gene's germline CDR1 is LNHDA and CDR2 SQIVND (reference sequence). The V end lost 10 bases, the J end lost 2 bases, and 12 bases lay between the germline ends. CDR3 region: CATEAGGNQPQHF. CDR3 DNA sequence: TGTGCCACTGAGGCAGGAGGCAATCAGCCCCAGCATTTT. The full variable domain, rest sourced from reference TRBV19 and TRBJ1-5, is DGGITQSPKYLFRKEGQNVTLSCEQNLNHDAMYWYRQDPGQGLRLIYYSQIVNDFQKGDIAEGYSVSREKKESFPLTVTSAQKNPTAFYLCATEAGGNQPQHFGDGTRLSIL.

This clonotype was counted many times. The V call is TRBV19, the J call TRBJ2-4, with a weak D call TRBD1 (6 bases). The germline V gene encodes CDR1 LNHDA and CDR2 SQIVND (reference sequence). The CDR3 extends over 15 amino acids. V lost 10 bases and J 7 bases, leaving 23 bases between the germline ends. CDR3 region: CATVPTVPQGNIQYF. CDR3 coding DNA: TGTGCCACCGTCCCGACAGTCCCGCAGGGGAACATTCAGTACTTC.

This chain joins TRBV12-3 or TRBV12-4 and TRBJ1-5, with 7 bases that match TRBD1. The CDR3 consists of 14 residues. The J segment lost 7 bases and the V segment lost 3 bases, leaving 6 bases of the junction unmatched. CDR3: CASSLRQGEQPQHF. The CDR3 nucleotides are TGTGCCAGCAGTTTGAGACAGGGAGAGCAGCCCCAGCATTTT.

This sequence joins TRBV29-1 and TRBJ2-5; TRBD1 might be the D (5 bases). The germline CDR1 and CDR2 sequences are SQVTM and ANQGSEA. The CDR3 runs 12 residues. V was trimmed by 8 bases and J by 7 bases, leaving 17 bases between them. CDR3 residues: CSSQVSMGTQYF. The CDR3 bases are TGCAGCTCACAGGTGTCTATGGGGACCCAGTACTTC.

This clonotype appeared a single time. The rearrangement uses TRBV10-3 and TRBJ1-3; 9 nucleotides align to TRBD1. V lost 4 bases and J lost 4; bases outside the gene matches: 8. The CDR3 totals 16 residues. The V gene's germline CDR1 is ENHRY and CDR2 SYGVKD. The DNA for the CDR3 is TGTGCCATCAGTGCCGAACAGGGGGCGCGGGGAAACACCATATATTTT. Its protein product is CAISAEQGARGNTIYF.

This rearrangement joins TRBV30 to TRBJ2-2; TRBD1 might be the D (6 bases). The length of the CDR3 is 15 residues. Germline-derived CDR1 and CDR2 are GTSNPN and SVGIG (reference sequence). The germline V and J ends were trimmed by 4 bases and 3 bases, with 15 bases remaining between them. The CDR3 here is CAWIPGVRYTGELFF. The CDR3 coding sequence is TGTGCCTGGATCCCAGGGGTCAGGTACACCGGGGAGCTGTTTTTT.

This clonotype was found a few times. CDR3 nucleotides: TGCGCCAGCAGCCAAAGGGAGGGAGGGAATTCACCCCTCCACTTT. As protein: CASSQREGGNSPLHF. The rearrangement uses TRBV5-1 and TRBJ1-6; no reliable D call. The CDR3 loop spans 15 amino acids. V was clipped by 4 bases and J by 7 bases, with 15 bases between them. CDR1 is SGHRS, CDR2 YFSETQ, per germline. Full variable domain (outside the CDR3, taken from reference TRBV5-1 and TRBJ1-6): KAGVTQTPRYLIKTRGQQVTLSCSPISGHRSVSWYQQTPGQGLQFLFEYFSETQRNKGNFPGRFSGRQFSNSRSEMNVSTLELGDSALYLCASSQREGGNSPLHFGNGTRLTVT.

This clonotype was recorded at least ten times. The chain recombines TRBV7-8 with TRBJ2-5, with D uncertain. CDR1 is SGHVS and CDR2 is FQNEAQ in the germline V gene. V lost 2 bases and J lost 1, with 14 bases in between. The CDR3 consists of 16 residues. Written as DNA, the CDR3 is TGTGCCAGCAGCTTATGGTCGACGGGTCGCCAAGAGACCCAGTACTTC. Amino acids: CASSLWSTGRQETQYF.

The chain employs TRBV10-3 and TRBJ1-1; unclear D gene. CDR1 and CDR2 from the germline V gene are ENHRY and SYGVKD. CDR3 length: 14 residues. V was cut by 3 bases and J by 5 bases, with 13 bases left in between. The chain's CDR3 is CAISEGRRETEAFF. The CDR3 coding sequence is TGTGCCATCAGTGAAGGTAGGAGGGAAACTGAAGCTTTCTTT.

The rearrangement links TRBV2 to TRBJ2-7; D ambiguous. The germline V and J ends were trimmed by 4 bases and 0 bases, with 7 bases remaining between them. The germline CDR1 and CDR2 sequences are SNHLY and FYNNEI. There are 13 residues in the CDR3. In DNA, the CDR3 is TGTGCCAGCAGTGCGGACCTCTCCTACGAGCAGTACTTC. This translates into CASSADLSYEQYF.

CDR3 in amino acids: CASKVTSNNEAFF. The CDR3, as DNA: TGTGCCAGCAAAGTAACGTCCAATAATGAAGCTTTCTTT. The chain is built from TRBV7-2 and TRBJ1-1; D is undetermined. The CDR3 length is 13 residues. The germline V and J ends were trimmed by 7 bases and 7 bases, with 16 bases remaining between them. Germline V gene lookup returns CDR1 SGHTA and CDR2 FQGNSA.

The chain recombines TRBV19 with TRBJ2-7; D gene ambiguous. This CDR3 spans 15 amino acids. With 6 bases removed from V and 2 bases from J, the gap between germline ends came to 17 bases. Germline values: CDR1 LNHDA, CDR2 SQIVND (reference sequence). CDR3 protein: CASSLDTAATYEQYF. For the CDR3, the DNA is TGTGCCAGTAGCCTTGACACGGCAGCCACCTACGAGCAGTACTTC.

V gene TRBV15 combines with J gene TRBJ2-5; the match to TRBD2 covers 8 bases. Trimming at V came to 0 bases and at J to 4 bases, leaving 4 bases not matched to a gene. The germline V gene encodes CDR1 LNHNV and CDR2 YYDKDF (reference sequence). The CDR3 extends over 15 amino acids. Here the CDR3 DNA reads TGTGCCACCAGCAGAGATCGGGGGGGCGGAGAGACCCAGTACTTC. This translates into CATSRDRGGGETQYF.

V is TRBV24-1 and J is TRBJ2-1, with no clear D. Germline CDR1 and CDR2: KGHDR and SFDVKD. Trimming shortened V by 4 bases and J by 2 bases, and 11 bases separated the two germline ends. The CDR3 consists of 15 residues. CDR3 sequence: CATSEGRLPYNEQFF. Here the CDR3 DNA reads TGTGCCACCAGTGAAGGACGGTTACCCTACAATGAGCAGTTCTTC.

The chain links TRBV11-1 to TRBJ2-1; 10 bases map to TRBD2. The CDR3 covers 16 residues. The V segment lost 5 bases and the J segment 0 bases; nucleotides outside the gene matches: 4. CDR1 is SGHAT and CDR2 is FQDESV in the germline V gene (reference sequence). DNA for the CDR3: TGTGCCAGCAGCCCCTCTAGCGGGAGCTCCTACAATGAGCAGTTCTTC. It encodes CASSPSSGSSYNEQFF.